The 27 T cell receptor beta chains reported below all come from one sample, sequenced in a study of OX40 agonist ivuxolimab in advanced cancers. Data came from immunoSEQ multiplex PCR; TCRdb stores just in-frame clones and leaves some out. The repertoire consists of about 35,000 clones, with around 74% occurring once and the leading ten covering about 19%. Sequencing was performed on CD4+ or CD8+ T cells sorted from blood, taken in a trial of the OX40 agonist ivuxolimab. Source of these receptors: an adult with an advanced solid tumor such as melanoma, head and neck, liver or kidney cancer.

The V gene is TRBV9, the J gene TRBJ2-3, with 12 bases lining up with TRBD2. The ends lost 0 bases at V and 4 bases at J; junction bases unmatched: 3. The CDR3 is made up of 16 amino acids. Germline values: CDR1 SGDLS, CDR2 YYNGEE. CDR3 in amino acids: CASSVGTSGVPDTQYF. CDR3 DNA: TGTGCCAGCAGCGTAGGGACTAGCGGGGTGCCAGATACGCAGTATTTT.

The chain links TRBV7-2 to TRBJ2-1; D unclear. CDR3 length equals 15 residues. V was pared by 5 bases and J by 5 bases, with 16 bases between. Germline assignment: CDR1 SGHTA and CDR2 FQGNSA. The CDR3 protein is CASSRGPNVNNEQFF. CDR3 bases: TGTGCCAGCAGCCGTGGACCGAATGTGAACAATGAGCAGTTCTTC.

This sequence joins TRBV5-4 and TRBJ2-3; 8 positions match TRBD2. CDR1 is SGHNT and CDR2 is YYREEE in the germline V gene (reference sequence). The CDR3 has 17 residues. V was clipped by 0 bases and J by 5 bases; unmatched bases: 11. The CDR3 spells CASSLGSSGGRGDTQYF. In DNA form, the CDR3 reads TGTGCCAGCAGCTTGGGATCCAGCGGGGGCCGGGGAGATACGCAGTATTTT. The whole variable domain, remainder taken from reference TRBV5-4 and TRBJ2-3, is ETGVTQSPTHLIKTRGQQVTLRCSSQSGHNTVSWYQQALGQGPQFIFQYYREEENGRGNFPPRFSGLQFPNYSSELNVNALELDDSALYLCASSLGSSGGRGDTQYFGPGTRLTVL.

The chain combines TRBV6-5 with TRBJ1-6; 12 positions agree with TRBD1. From germline, CDR1 is MNHEY and CDR2 SVGAGI. The length of the CDR3 is 14 residues. J was trimmed by 10 bases and V by 2 bases; bases with no gene match: 0. The CDR3 protein is CASSYGTGGSPLHF. CDR3 DNA: TGTGCCAGCAGTTACGGGACAGGGGGCTCACCCCTCCACTTT.

The gene calls are TRBV4-1 and TRBJ2-3, with 7 bases fitting TRBD1. V was clipped by 4 bases and J by 0 bases; unmatched bases: 4. The CDR3 has 15 residues. Germline-derived CDR1 and CDR2 are MGHRA and YSYEKL. This CDR3 reads CASSRQGPSTDTQYF. CDR3 coding DNA: TGCGCCAGCAGCCGACAGGGTCCGAGCACAGATACGCAGTATTTT.

This chain links TRBV6-1 with TRBJ2-3, with D unclear. The CDR3 spans 14 residues. V dropped 6 bases and J dropped 2 bases, with 12 bases sitting between them. Germline V CDR1 and CDR2: MNHNS, SASEGT. This CDR3 is CASSAASTTDTQYF. CDR3 bases: TGTGCCAGCAGCGCCGCCTCTACCACAGATACGCAGTATTTT.

The chain is built from TRBV4-1 and TRBJ2-5; D possibly corresponds to TRBD1 (6 bases). The V end lost 0 bases, the J end lost 7 bases, and 9 bases lay between the germline ends. CDR3 length: 13 residues. CDR1 is MGHRA, CDR2 YSYEKL, per germline. CDR3 DNA: TGCGCCAGCAGCCAAGAAGGACAGCTGACCCAGTACTTC. Its protein is CASSQEGQLTQYF.

This chain joins TRBV18 and TRBJ2-1; D assignment may be TRBD1 or TRBD2 (5 bases each). The V and J ends lost 4 bases and 5 bases respectively, with 15 bases between them. Germline V gene sequence: CDR1 KGHSH, CDR2 LQKENI. The CDR3 length is 15 residues. CDR3 sequence (DNA): TGTGCCAGCTCACTGGCCGGGACGGGCAACAATGAGCAGTTCTTC. Its translation: CASSLAGTGNNEQFF.

In this sample, this clone turned up a few times. V gene TRBV30 combines with J gene TRBJ1-6, with 10 bases fitting TRBD1. V shed 2 bases, J shed 10 bases, and the junction held 14 bases outside the gene matches. The germline V gene encodes CDR1 GTSNPN and CDR2 SVGIG (reference sequence). The length of the CDR3 is 17 residues. This CDR3 is CAWSNVRGQGKLSPLHF. DNA of the CDR3: TGTGCCTGGAGTAACGTGAGGGGACAGGGGAAATTATCACCCCTCCACTTT.

This chain links TRBV5-1 with TRBJ2-7, with D possibly TRBD1 on 6 matching bases. This CDR3 contains 14 residues. The germline V and J ends were trimmed by 1 base and 5 bases, with 13 bases remaining between them. Germline CDR1 SGHRS, CDR2 YFSETQ. In DNA, the CDR3 is TGCGCCAGCAGCTTGTCGCAGGGGAACCACGAGCAGTACTTC. Translated: CASSLSQGNHEQYF.

Only a few counts were recorded for this clone. The gene calls are TRBV5-1 and TRBJ1-1; tentatively, D is TRBD1 (6 bases). Deletions cut 2 bases from V and 5 bases from J, with 16 bases between. The CDR3 spans 15 residues. Looked up from germline, CDR1 is SGHRS and CDR2 is YFSETQ. CDR3 bases: TGCGCCAGCAGCTTCATCGCGGGGGGCGCGACTGAAGCTTTCTTT. Residues: CASSFIAGGATEAFF.

The chain joins TRBV7-6 to TRBJ2-2; D is perhaps TRBD1 (5 bases). V was pared by 5 bases and J by 1 base, with 11 bases between. From germline, CDR1 is SGHVS and CDR2 FNYEAQ. The CDR3 extends over 15 amino acids. The CDR3 sequence: CASSGAGGNTGELFF. CDR3 sequence (DNA): TGTGCCAGCAGCGGGGCAGGTGGGAACACCGGGGAGCTGTTTTTT.

In this sample, this clone turned up a few times. The CDR3 here is CASSAGQGEKLFF. As DNA, the CDR3 is TGTGCCAGCAGCGCGGGACAGGGTGAAAAACTGTTTTTT. The chain uses TRBV11-1 and TRBJ1-4; 9 bases map to TRBD1. With V trimmed by 5 bases and J by 7 bases, 2 bases remained unmatched. Germline CDR1 SGHAT, CDR2 FQDESV (reference sequence). This CDR3 is built from 13 residues. The full variable domain, its missing parts supplied by reference TRBV11-1 and TRBJ1-4, is EAEVAQSPRYKITEKSQAVAFWCDPISGHATLYWYRQILGQGPELLVQFQDESVVDDSQLPKDRFSAERLKGVDSTLKIQPAELGDSAMYLCASSAGQGEKLFFGSGTQLSVL.

The chain couples TRBV5-6 to TRBJ2-7; D uncertain. With 1 base removed from V and 2 bases from J, the gap between germline ends came to 10 bases. There are 14 residues in the CDR3. Looked up from germline, CDR1 is SGHDT and CDR2 is YYEEEE. CDR3 region: CASSLHPGTYEQYV. Written as DNA, the CDR3 is TGTGCCAGCAGCTTGCACCCAGGAACCTACGAGCAGTACGTC.

V is TRBV19 and J is TRBJ1-4, with D maybe TRBD1 (5 bases). Germline V gene data show CDR1 as LNHDA and CDR2 as SQIVND (reference sequence). V was shortened by 1 base and J by 8 bases, with 14 bases between the two germline ends. The length of the CDR3 is 15 residues. The DNA of the CDR3 is TGTGCCAGTAGTATAGTTAGGGGAGTAAGCGAAAAACTGTTTTTT. Its protein is CASSIVRGVSEKLFF.

This rearrangement joins TRBV5-1 to TRBJ2-3; 11 bases fit TRBD2. This CDR3 comprises 17 residues. The germline CDR1 and CDR2 sequences are SGHRS and YFSETQ. Trimming removed 1 base from V and 2 bases from J; junction bases left unmatched: 6. The CDR3 sequence: CASSLFSSGGHTDTQYF. In DNA, the CDR3 is TGCGCCAGCAGCTTGTTTTCTAGCGGGGGGCACACAGATACGCAGTATTTT.

The genes are TRBV6-1 and TRBJ2-2, with D possibly TRBD1 on 6 matching bases. This CDR3 has 15 amino acids. The V and J ends lost 6 bases and 1 base respectively, with 12 bases between them. Germline V gives CDR1 MNHNS, CDR2 SASEGT. The CDR3 sequence is CASSTDRRNTGELFF. DNA of the CDR3: TGTGCCAGCAGCACCGACAGGCGGAACACCGGGGAGCTGTTTTTT.

CDR3 region: CAWSASGNTEAFF. The CDR3 bases are TGTGCCTGGAGTGCCAGCGGGAACACTGAAGCTTTCTTT. V gene TRBV30 combines with J gene TRBJ1-1; D unresolved. Germline CDR1 reads GTSNPN; CDR2 reads SVGIG (reference sequence). The V gene lost 1 base and the J gene lost 1 base, with 7 bases spanning the gap. The CDR3 covers 13 residues.

The chain has TRBV9 and TRBJ2-3, with D possibly being TRBD1 (6 bases). Germline V gives CDR1 SGDLS, CDR2 YYNGEE. This CDR3 contains 15 residues. V was trimmed by 4 bases and J by 2 bases, leaving 14 bases between them. CDR3 region: CASSSRQANTDTQYF. The DNA for the CDR3 is TGTGCCAGCAGCTCTCGACAGGCCAACACAGATACGCAGTATTTT.

This CDR3 reads CAASRDGNSPLHF. The CDR3 bases are TGTGCCGCGTCCAGGGACGGGAATTCACCCCTCCACTTT. V gene TRBV10-3 combines with J gene TRBJ1-6; tentative D call: TRBD1 (5 bases). V dropped 11 bases and J dropped 7 bases, with 15 bases sitting between them. CDR3 length: 13 residues. Germline V gives CDR1 ENHRY, CDR2 SYGVKD.

The chain carries TRBV6-6 and TRBJ1-5; TRBD1 aligns across 7 bases. The V and J ends lost 5 bases and 2 bases, in that order; junction bases with no gene match: 6. This CDR3 has 15 residues. The germline CDR1 and CDR2 sequences are MNHNY and SVGAGI (reference sequence). The CDR3 DNA follows: TGTGCCAGCAGTAACAACAGGGGCGGCAATCAGCCCCAGCATTTT. Protein sequence: CASSNNRGGNQPQHF.

This chain uses TRBV30 with TRBJ1-1; D is possibly TRBD1 (5 bases). Trimming took 1 base from V and 1 from J, leaving 13 bases between them. In germline, CDR1 is GTSNPN, CDR2 SVGIG (reference sequence). The CDR3 consists of 15 residues. CDR3 region: CAWSGPQGGNTEAFF. The CDR3 DNA follows: TGTGCCTGGAGTGGGCCGCAGGGAGGGAACACTGAAGCTTTCTTT.

The V and J genes are TRBV7-9 and TRBJ1-6, with 11 positions matching TRBD1. The CDR3 is made up of 16 amino acids. V dropped 5 bases and J dropped 5; count of bases not matched to a gene: 5. CDR1 and CDR2 (germline): SEHNR, FQNEAQ (reference sequence). CDR3 coding DNA: TGTGCCAGCAGCCCAGGACAGGGGGCGAATAATTCACCCCTCCACTTT. Encoded protein: CASSPGQGANNSPLHF.

The chain carries TRBV28 and TRBJ1-2; D ambiguous. V lost 3 bases, J lost 0 bases, and 5 bases lay in between. This CDR3 contains 13 residues. Germline lookup yields CDR1 MDHEN and CDR2 SYDVKM. This CDR3 reads CASSLKANYGYTF. The CDR3 bases are TGTGCCAGCAGTTTGAAAGCTAACTATGGCTACACCTTC.

This clone is a singleton in its sample. The chain couples TRBV9 to TRBJ2-7; D possibly matches TRBD1 or TRBD2 (5 bases each). The CDR3 is made up of 13 amino acids. Trimming shortened V by 0 bases and J by 4 bases, and 8 bases separated the two germline ends. Germline CDR1 reads SGDLS; CDR2 reads YYNGEE. The CDR3 reads CASSVGDGYEQYF. Here the CDR3 DNA reads TGTGCCAGCAGCGTAGGGGACGGGTACGAGCAGTACTTC.

The J gene is TRBJ2-3, the V gene TRBV9; a weak D match, TRBD2 (6 bases). V lost 3 bases, J lost 0 bases, and 8 bases lay in between. The CDR3 is 14 residues long. Germline CDR1 SGDLS, CDR2 YYNGEE. The CDR3 sequence is CASSDGTSTDTQYF. For the CDR3, the DNA is TGTGCCAGCAGCGACGGGACTAGCACAGATACGCAGTATTTT.

The chain uses TRBV5-1 and TRBJ1-1; D possibly corresponds to TRBD1 (5 bases). CDR3 length: 15 amino acids. Trimming removed 2 bases from V and 3 bases from J, with 14 bases in between. CDR1 is SGHRS, CDR2 YFSETQ, per germline. The CDR3 region has the DNA TGCGCCAGCAGCTTCGCACAGGTAGAGGACACTGAAGCTTTCTTT. It codes for CASSFAQVEDTEAFF.